This entry describes one T cell receptor beta chain. This specimen comes from a study of blood T cell repertoires in COVID-19. The CDR3 consists of 12 residues. Trimming removed 6 bases at V and 8 bases at J, with 8 bases between. The germline V gene has CDR1 SNHLY and CDR2 FYNNEI. Sequencing was performed with immunoSEQ multiplex PCR; in TCRdb, only in-frame clones are kept and a portion is missing. The sample holds approximately 470,000 clones, about nine tenths seen once. Sequencing was carried out using PBMCs or T cells enriched from blood (not recorded which). The chain combines TRBV2 with TRBJ1-6; D unresolved. The receptor was derived from a woman aged 18-30 years who had recovered from COVID-19. CDR3 region: CASRAADSPLHF. CDR3 DNA: TGTGCCAGCAGGGCTGCGGATTCACCCCTCCACTTT.